This T cell receptor beta chain was retrieved from a study of cytomegalovirus exposure and HLA in healthy donors listed by TCRdb under 2017. About the investigation overall: An earlier analysis of around 600 of the donors reported 250 to 300 Gb of sequence data and approximately 110 million unique TCR beta sequences from around 200 million T cells. Approximately 310 gigabases of sequencing data and tens of millions of unique TCR sequences made up an early release that covered about 640 HLA-typed donors. Of the 300 to 500 genotyped donors, approximately 80% were placed in the genetic ancestry cluster associated with self-reported Caucasian donors. The study aimed to test whether cataloging public T cell receptors could reveal signatures of past pathogen exposure. The study used immunosequencing to profile the T cell repertoires of several hundred subjects and linked those repertoires to cytomegalovirus serostatus. Besides the first cohort of some 670 subjects, a separate validation cohort made up of about 120 different subjects was used. To predict cytomegalovirus infection status, the study brought together high-throughput TCR immunosequencing, statistical association of individual TCRs with disease status, and machine learning. In a later analysis, previously published TCR beta repertoires from fewer than 750 donors were re-analyzed and high-resolution HLA genotyping was added so that TCR occurrence patterns could be studied. In the later analysis, no new phenotypic data were used to find candidate immune exposures; instead, reliance was placed on TCR beta sequences and their occurrence across donors. An earlier analysis of around 580 of the donors used high-throughput TCR beta sequencing to judge whether each TCR beta V gene segment behaved as functional or pseudogenic. Donor age, sex, ethnicity and CMV serostatus were compiled alongside the repertoire data. In a later genetic analysis, genome-wide SNP genotypes for 398 of the 666 donors were used, and that subset was treated as a discovery cohort. Every repertoire in the discovery cohort had been generated on one and the same sequencing platform. HLA typing covered class I and class II loci at four-digit resolution. Typing coverage differed by locus: A, B, C, DRB1 and DQB1 were typed in about 620-640 donors, DQA1 in approximately 520, DPA1 in 606, and DPB1 in just under 480. A handful of DR-DQ haplotypes were handled as single units for association and clustering because linkage in the cohort was strong. Among under 450 genotyped donors of the cohort, an average of approximately 230,000 unique TCR beta nucleotide sequences were sequenced per donor, around 20% of them non-productive.

A word on this clone: Its cognate antigen has yet to be identified. At one end the junction does not follow the germline gene, possibly because of a read error.

Library method: the immunoSEQ multiplex PCR assay. For the multiplex PCR, a mixture combining 60 forward primers for TCR Vbeta segments and 13 reverse primers for TCR Jbeta segments was used. Amplification of the CDR3 region of rearranged TCR beta genes was performed with a multiplex PCR assay on genomic DNA. On the Illumina HiSeq System, the amplified TCR beta libraries were sequenced as 87-base-pair reads. On the study's bioinformatics: In a later analysis, tens of millions of unique TCR beta chains were counted across the approximately 620 repertoires, and roughly 11 million of these chains were shared by at least two donors. Raw reads were error-corrected and collapsed into unique sequences with a nearest-neighbor algorithm that merged closely related sequences to remove PCR and sequencing errors. Alignment of CDR3 sequences to IMGT reference sequences was used to assign V, D and J gene segments. Each retained sequence needed at least a six-nucleotide match to both a V gene segment and a J gene segment. Rearrangements were classified as productive when the CDR3 lacked stop codons and remained in frame with V and J, and all other rearrangements were classified as non-productive. Following IMGT convention, CDR3 was defined as the stretch from the second conserved V-encoded cysteine to the conserved J-encoded phenylalanine. Sequences without an unambiguous match to a single V gene segment were excluded from the earlier analysis of approximately 600 of the donors. In an earlier analysis of more than 500 of the donors, a V segment was called functional when productive rearrangements were above 56.7%, and segregating when the standard deviation between donors exceeded 5%. A statistical classification framework was built to diagnose cytomegalovirus status from the catalog of TCR beta chain sequences. In a later analysis, TCR nucleotide sequences were compared against IMGT/GENE-DB human TR gene sequences so that V and J genes could be assigned. Using the TCRdist pipeline, a later analysis assigned CDR3 sequences along with most-parsimonious VDJ recombination scenarios. A later analysis defined each TCR beta chain by its CDR3 amino acid sequence plus V-gene family, and excluded reads lacking a unique V-gene family. As a way to deal with suspected cross-contamination and a sequencing artifact, a later analysis dropped approximately 570 nucleotide sequences that were highly shared and had low generation probability. In a later analysis, a clonal expansion index was calculated for each public chain from normalized within-repertoire ranks of inferred template counts. Generation probabilities in a later analysis came from a VDJ recombination model fitted to out-of-frame rearrangements, and those results were checked against IGoR. Hypergeometric tests were used in a later analysis to score TCR-TCR, TCR-HLA and TCR-CMV co-occurrence, with a repertoire-size bias correction applied to the TCR pairs. False discovery rates were estimated in a later analysis by permuting HLA or CMV assignments 20 times. A later analysis grouped co-occurring TCRs with DBSCAN, adding TCRdist sequence similarity when clustering within HLA-allele-positive subsets. Repertoires with fewer than 30,000 or more than 120,000 public chains, plus five repertoires with anomalous nucleotide sharing, were excluded from co-occurrence clustering. What TCRdb holds here is the immuneACCESS table cut down to in-frame rearrangements. Part of the clones is not present; checked against another copy, under half of the missing clones reflect an unresolved V gene, and the others are unexplained. V and J calls and clone size are copied from that table; D and trimming were computed from the DNA. For this sample the table gives about 180,000 clones, of which 76% were detected only once. Around 1.5% of the sample rests with the top ten.

Broader findings and caveats from the paper: The study listed 164 TCR beta chains as associated with cytomegalovirus. Assigning TCR associations to individual alleles was difficult when HLA alleles, especially DR and DQ, strongly co-occurred. The sequencing pipeline was judged likely to have produced a cluster of highly shared sequence variants as a technical artifact. In a later analysis, several top co-occurrence clusters were reported to appear linked to parvovirus B19, influenza, CMV and Epstein-Barr virus. According to the authors, the approach could potentially be generalized to other disease states and immunological phenotypes. In this cohort, only TCR beta chains were sequenced, and detectable features were limited by the absence of alpha or paired-chain data. Linkage disequilibrium might explain the correlated functional status among segregating V segments, but an unknown experimental factor could not be excluded. Because HLA typing was missing for some donors at each locus, association tests included only the typed subset. Some IMGT-functional V segments, including TRBV6-2 and TRBV6-3, could not be told apart with the 87-base-pair reads, so those segments were excluded. In vitro tests confirmed that a few of the cytomegalovirus-associated TCR beta chains recognize cytomegalovirus antigens. Sequencing depth was assumed to be roughly uniform across donors in the presence/absence analyses, though that assumption may not hold. According to a later genetic analysis, donors in an Asian-associated ancestry cluster had fewer N-insertions in productive TCRs than the approximately 630-donor mean. While some public TCRs were present in many individuals, most TCR sequences turned up only very rarely across donors. Seventeen rarely observed V segments, including chromosome 9 orphons, were excluded from the earlier analysis of several hundred of the donors because counts were too low. In a later genetic analysis, a missense DCLRE1C variant was associated with V-gene and J-gene trimming of TCR beta chains, and the association was replicated in an independent cohort. In a later analysis, HLA-associated TCR beta chains showed more clonal expansion and lower generation probabilities than non-associated chains that were equally common. In an earlier analysis of around 500 of the donors, most TCR beta V segments appeared in productive rearrangements about 87% or about 30% of the time, broadly matching IMGT annotations. The classifier was reported to diagnose cytomegalovirus status with high specificity and sensitivity in both the original cohort and the validation cohort. A further reported finding was that TCR beta sequences accurately predicted the HLA-A and HLA-B alleles for most subjects in the first cohort. Most CMV-associated TCR beta chains appeared to be HLA-restricted in a later analysis, and the HLA associations seemed to be driven largely by CMV exposure. A later analysis associated around 16,000 TCR beta sequences with specific HLA alleles at a false discovery rate of 0.05. According to a later analysis, TCR association rates differed among HLA loci, with DRB1 alleles showing the most associated TCRs and HLA-C alleles showing the fewest. For the cohort, immune exposure information was limited to CMV serostatus.

In total, fewer than 750 healthy bone marrow donors made up the cohort. At the time of sampling, all cohort members were nominally healthy, though unrecorded immune exposures were likely present. The donor tested CMV seronegative and was one of the 352 seronegative cohort members. A peripheral blood sample was collected from each donor, and TCR beta sequencing was performed on peripheral blood mononuclear cells. Genomic DNA extraction from the blood cell samples was performed with the Qiagen DNeasy Blood Extraction Kit. From the cysteine through the phenylalanine, the CDR3 covers 13 amino acids. CDR3 DNA only is kept here, 39 bases in frame from base 1. CDR1 and CDR2 (SSHAT, FNYEAQ) derive from the germline V gene (reference sequence).

The chain couples TRBV7-7 to TRBJ1-1; the best D guess is TRBD1, with 6 bases matching. The source is a man between 18 and 35 years old in good health and CMV-seronegative. The sequenced sample consisted of PBMCs. CDR3 protein: CASSFDGQSEAFF. The nucleotides read TGTGCTAGCAGCTTCGACGGACAGTCTGAAGCTTTCTTT.